This is a list of T cell receptor beta chains from one sample in a study of blood T cells in healthy people across ages. A single record per CDR3 protein comes from TCRdb applying MiXCR to the 5' RACE reads. The data contain over 1,200,000 distinct CDR3 sequences, approximately 59% of them singletons. The sequenced sample was blood. The receptors here all came from a man between 18 and 29 years old in good health. Both conserved end residues are part of each CDR3. Each record gives: J gene, clone size, V gene, D gene, CDR3 protein, CDR3 DNA. A D gene is named only where the DNA matches it firmly. Clone size appears in some rows only: once, few, many, or a class for an expanded clone.

TRBJ2-5 . TRBV20-1 . CSARDRGETQYF TGCAGTGCTAGAGATCGGGGGGAGACCCAGTACTTC
TRBJ2-7 . TRBV20-1 TRBD1 CSARGPGRTGYSYEQYF TGCAGTGCTAGAGGGCCCGGCAGGACAGGCTACTCCTACGAGCAGTACTTC
TRBJ2-7 . TRBV28 . CASSVNTGLLYEQYF TGTGCCAGCAGCGTAAATACGGGACTCCTATACGAGCAGTACTTC
TRBJ2-7 few TRBV20-1 TRBD1 CSARQTGGTEQYF TGCAGTGCTAGACAAACAGGGGGAACCGAGCAGTACTTC
TRBJ2-1 . TRBV6-6 . CASSPTQNEQFF TGTGCCAGCAGCCCCACCCAGAATGAGCAGTTCTTC
TRBJ2-1 . TRBV5-1 TRBD1 CASSLDQGASYNEQFF TGCGCCAGCAGCTTGGATCAGGGGGCCTCCTACAATGAGCAGTTCTTC
TRBJ2-7 . TRBV4-2 TRBD2 CASSGREAGYEQYF TGTGCCAGCAGCGGGCGGGAGGCCGGCTACGAGCAGTACTTC
TRBJ2-1 once TRBV19 . CASSIPGSPYNEQFF TGTGCCAGTAGTATTCCCGGGAGTCCCTACAATGAGCAGTTCTTC
TRBJ1-1 few TRBV6-6 TRBD1 CASSYVSQGGTEAFF TGTGCCAGCAGTTACGTATCACAGGGGGGTACTGAAGCTTTCTTT
TRBJ2-5 . TRBV7-9 TRBD2 CASSLESGRDQETQYF TGTGCCAGCAGCTTAGAAAGCGGGAGGGATCAAGAGACCCAGTACTTC
TRBJ2-1 many TRBV11-2 TRBD2 CASSRGLAGVVEQFF TGTGCCAGCAGCCGGGGACTAGCGGGAGTGGTTGAGCAGTTCTTC
TRBJ2-2 . TRBV7-9 . CASSPPRRPNTGELFF TGTGCCAGCAGCCCGCCCCGACGGCCGAACACCGGGGAGCTGTTTTTT
TRBJ2-7 . TRBV5-1 TRBD2 CAGSLREAGYYEQYF TGCGCCGGCAGCTTGCGGGAGGCTGGCTACTACGAGCAGTACTTC
TRBJ2-1 . TRBV2 TRBD2 CASTTRLAGVEQFF TGTGCCAGCACTACACGACTAGCGGGAGTTGAGCAGTTCTTC
TRBJ2-1 . TRBV4-3 . CASSQIDRDRQFF TGCGCCAGCAGCCAAATTGATCGGGACCGACAGTTCTTC
TRBJ2-3 few TRBV6-5 TRBD2 CASSYGTSGADTQYF TGTGCCAGCAGTTACGGGACTAGCGGCGCAGATACGCAGTATTTT
TRBJ1-2 . TRBV27 TRBD1 CASSFQGGAYGYTF TGTGCCAGCAGTTTCCAGGGGGGAGCCTATGGCTACACCTTC
TRBJ2-1 . TRBV5-1 . CASSLAVSRLINEQFF TGCGCCAGCAGCTTGGCTGTGTCTCGGTTAATCAATGAGCAGTTCTTC
TRBJ2-4 . TRBV29-1 . CSVAGRIGDIQYF TGCAGCGTTGCTGGACGGATTGGGGACATTCAGTACTTC
TRBJ2-1 few TRBV4-1 . CASSQQTGRGNEQFF TGCGCCAGCAGCCAACAAACAGGAAGGGGCAATGAGCAGTTCTTC
TRBJ2-7 . TRBV7-8 . CASSGKDEQYF TGTGCCAGCAGTGGGAAGGACGAGCAGTACTTC
TRBJ2-3 few TRBV29-1 . CSETKPGQGTDTQYF TGCAGCGAGACCAAACCGGGCCAAGGAACAGATACGCAGTATTTT
TRBJ2-3 . TRBV15 TRBD1 CATSRDGQGATDTQYF TGTGCCACCAGCAGAGATGGTCAGGGGGCAACAGATACGCAGTATTTT
TRBJ2-7 . TRBV4-1 TRBD2 CASATSGGAHEQYF TGCGCCAGCGCCACTAGCGGGGGGGCCCACGAGCAGTACTTC
TRBJ2-5 . TRBV20-1 . CSARGNGQSYETQYF TGCAGTGCTAGAGGGAACGGACAGTCCTATGAGACCCAGTACTTC
TRBJ1-6 . TRBV6-1 TRBD1 CASSPFAARGTGVSPLHF TGTGCCAGCAGTCCGTTTGCCGCACGAGGGACAGGGGTTTCACCCCTCCACTTT
TRBJ2-3 . TRBV20-1 . CSARSITDTQYF TGCAGTGCTAGGAGCATCACAGATACGCAGTATTTT
TRBJ2-2 once TRBV10-3 . CAILLNYTGELFF TGTGCCATCCTCCTCAATTACACCGGGGAGCTGTTTTTT
TRBJ2-7 few TRBV4-1 TRBD2 CASSPIGTSDYEQYF TGCGCCAGCAGCCCAATCGGGACTAGCGACTACGAGCAGTACTTC
TRBJ2-3 . TRBV5-5 TRBD1 CASIRTGRHTDTQYF TGTGCCAGCATCCGGACAGGCCGGCACACAGATACGCAGTATTTT
TRBJ2-1 . TRBV6-2/TRBV6-3 . CASGPLGRHNEQFF TGTGCCAGCGGCCCCCTGGGGAGGCACAATGAGCAGTTCTTC
TRBJ2-5 . TRBV5-6 TRBD2 CASSTNPPGLGKETQYF TGTGCCAGCAGCACCAACCCACCGGGACTAGGAAAAGAGACCCAGTACTTC
TRBJ2-1 few TRBV2 TRBD2 CASSPSGRAEQFF TGTGCCAGCAGCCCTAGCGGGAGGGCTGAGCAGTTCTTC
TRBJ2-4 . TRBV29-1 . CSVPIAKNIQYF TGCAGCGTTCCGATAGCCAAAAACATTCAGTACTTC
TRBJ2-5 few TRBV4-3 . CASSQYREETQYF TGCGCCAGCAGCCAATACCGGGAGGAGACCCAGTACTTC
TRBJ2-7 . TRBV12-3/TRBV12-4 TRBD1 CASSAGTGYQYF TGTGCCAGCAGCGCCGGGACAGGGTACCAGTACTTC
TRBJ2-1 few TRBV20-1 TRBD2 CSASGLTSGDYNEQFF TGCAGTGCTAGTGGCCTGACTAGCGGGGATTACAATGAGCAGTTCTTC
TRBJ1-6 . TRBV6-1 . CASRVGPGSYNSPLHF TGTGCCAGCAGAGTTGGGCCCGGGAGTTATAATTCACCCCTCCACTTT
TRBJ2-5 . TRBV5-4 . CASSLAVAIKETQYF TGTGCCAGCAGCTTGGCCGTCGCTATAAAAGAGACCCAGTACTTC
TRBJ2-2 . TRBV3-1 . CASSPPIRENTGELFF TGTGCCAGCAGCCCCCCAATACGGGAGAACACCGGGGAGCTGTTTTTT
TRBJ1-1 . TRBV4-1 . CASSQGRQSGTEAFF TGCGCCAGCAGCCAAGGTCGGCAGAGCGGCACTGAAGCTTTCTTT
TRBJ2-7 . TRBV3-1 . CASSRPTGCEQYF TGTGCCAGCAGCCGGCCTACAGGGTGCGAGCAGTACTTC
TRBJ2-1 few TRBV5-1 TRBD2 CASSSGTSGSDEQFF TGCGCCAGCAGCTCGGGGACTAGCGGGAGTGATGAGCAGTTCTTC
TRBJ1-2 . TRBV15 . CATSREGQNDYGYTF TGTGCCACCAGCAGAGAAGGGCAGAACGACTATGGCTACACCTTC
TRBJ1-2 . TRBV6-5 . CASRTQGIYTF TGTGCCAGCAGGACTCAGGGAATCTACACCTTT
TRBJ2-6 . TRBV13 . CASSLGSGRGSGANVLTF TGTGCCAGCAGCCTAGGCTCGGGGCGAGGCTCTGGGGCCAACGTCCTGACTTTC
TRBJ2-2 . TRBV3-1 . CASSQVTRPGELFF TGTGCCAGCAGCCAAGTGACTAGACCCGGGGAGCTGTTTTTT
TRBJ2-2 . TRBV4-3 . CASSLADREGGELFF TGCGCCAGCAGCCTGGCGGACAGGGAGGGCGGGGAGCTGTTTTTT
TRBJ2-1 few TRBV3-1 TRBD2 CASSPGLAGTNEQFF TGTGCCAGCAGCCCCGGACTAGCGGGAACCAATGAGCAGTTCTTC
TRBJ2-5 . TRBV29-1 TRBD1 CSVGQGVQETQYF TGCAGCGTGGGACAGGGGGTCCAAGAGACCCAGTACTTC
TRBJ1-4 . TRBV4-2 . CASRGDRSNEKLFF TGTGCCAGCAGGGGCGACAGAAGCAATGAAAAACTGTTTTTT
TRBJ2-1 . TRBV24-1 . CATSDSNRVNEQFF TGTGCCACCAGTGATTCGAACCGCGTCAATGAGCAGTTCTTC
TRBJ2-1 . TRBV20-1 . CSARGVPEQFF TGCAGTGCTAGGGGCGTGCCCGAGCAGTTCTTC
TRBJ1-2 . TRBV27 . CASSRDRGRFDGYTF TGTGCCAGCAGCCGGGATAGGGGCAGATTCGATGGCTACACCTTC
TRBJ2-5 . TRBV29-1 . CSVRLVVRETQYF TGCAGCGTTAGACTAGTTGTTCGGGAGACCCAGTACTTC
TRBJ2-7 . TRBV5-1 . CASSRLQSSYEQYF TGCGCCAGCAGCAGGTTACAGAGCTCCTACGAGCAGTACTTC
TRBJ2-5 few TRBV7-9 . CASSLVTVQETQYF TGTGCCAGCAGCTTAGTTACTGTCCAAGAGACCCAGTACTTC
TRBJ1-2 . TRBV4-2 . CASSTTRAGTSVDGYTF TGTGCCAGCAGCACTACCAGGGCAGGGACATCCGTCGATGGCTACACCTTC
TRBJ2-3 once TRBV28 . CASWSRTYTDTQYF TGTGCCAGCTGGTCACGGACTTACACAGATACGCAGTATTTT
TRBJ2-1 . TRBV29-1 TRBD1 CSVNRGQDEQFF TGCAGCGTTAACAGGGGGCAGGATGAGCAGTTCTTC